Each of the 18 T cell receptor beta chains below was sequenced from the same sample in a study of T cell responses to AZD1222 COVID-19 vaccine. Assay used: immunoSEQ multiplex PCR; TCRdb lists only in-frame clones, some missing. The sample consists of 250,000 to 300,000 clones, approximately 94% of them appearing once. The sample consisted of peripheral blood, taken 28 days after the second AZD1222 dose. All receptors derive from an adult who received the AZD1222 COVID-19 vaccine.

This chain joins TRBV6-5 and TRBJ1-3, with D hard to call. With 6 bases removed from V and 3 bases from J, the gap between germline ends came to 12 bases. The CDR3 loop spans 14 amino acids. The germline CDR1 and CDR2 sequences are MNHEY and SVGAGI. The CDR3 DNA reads TGTGCCAGCAGGAAAGGAACGGTTGGAAACACCATATATTTT. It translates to CASRKGTVGNTIYF.

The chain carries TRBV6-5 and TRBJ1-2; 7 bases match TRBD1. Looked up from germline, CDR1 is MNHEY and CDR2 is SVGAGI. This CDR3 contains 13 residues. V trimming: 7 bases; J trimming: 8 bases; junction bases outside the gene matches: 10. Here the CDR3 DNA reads TGTGCCAGCACCGCCCCCGGGACAGAAGGCTACACCTTC. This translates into CASTAPGTEGYTF.

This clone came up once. The CDR3 sequence: CASSLRVLFTGGRANEQFF. The CDR3 DNA follows: TGCGCCAGCAGCTTAAGGGTTCTTTTTACTGGCGGGAGGGCGAATGAGCAGTTCTTC. The chain combines TRBV5-1 with TRBJ2-1; TRBD2 agrees at 9 bases. The CDR3 has 19 amino acids. Trimming at V came to 2 bases and at J to 7 bases, leaving 19 bases not matched to a gene. CDR1 is SGHRS, CDR2 YFSETQ, per germline.

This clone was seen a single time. This CDR3 is CASSYSNSKAHEQFF. Here the CDR3 DNA reads TGTGCCAGCAGTTACTCGAATTCAAAGGCCCATGAGCAGTTCTTC. The J gene is TRBJ2-1, the V gene TRBV6-6; no reliable D call. In germline, CDR1 is MNHNY, CDR2 SVGAGI (reference sequence). The CDR3 extends over 15 amino acids. V lost 0 bases and J lost 8, with 14 bases in between.

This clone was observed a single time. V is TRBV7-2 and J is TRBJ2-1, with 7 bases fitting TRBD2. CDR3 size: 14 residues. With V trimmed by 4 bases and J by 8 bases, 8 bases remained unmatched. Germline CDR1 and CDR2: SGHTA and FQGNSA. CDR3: CASSSRGDFDEQFF. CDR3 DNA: TGTGCCAGCAGCTCCCGGGGGGACTTCGATGAGCAGTTCTTC.

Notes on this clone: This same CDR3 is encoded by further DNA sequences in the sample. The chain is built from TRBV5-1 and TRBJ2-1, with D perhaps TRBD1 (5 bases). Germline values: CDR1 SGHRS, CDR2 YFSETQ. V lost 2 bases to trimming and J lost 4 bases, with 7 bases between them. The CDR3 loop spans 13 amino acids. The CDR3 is CASSFDSYNEQFF. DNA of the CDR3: TGCGCCAGCAGCTTCGACAGTTACAATGAGCAGTTCTTC.

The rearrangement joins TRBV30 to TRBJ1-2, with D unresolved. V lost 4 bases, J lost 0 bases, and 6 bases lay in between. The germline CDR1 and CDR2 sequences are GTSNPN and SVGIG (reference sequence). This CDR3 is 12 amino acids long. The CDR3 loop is CAWTLANYGYTF. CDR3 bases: TGTGCCTGGACGTTAGCTAACTATGGCTACACCTTC.

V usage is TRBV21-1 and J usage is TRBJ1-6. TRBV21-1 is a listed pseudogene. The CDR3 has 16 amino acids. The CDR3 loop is CASSKEYKAVYSPLHF. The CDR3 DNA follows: TGTGCCAGCAGCAAAGAGTACAAGGCGGTTTATTCACCCCTCCACTTT.

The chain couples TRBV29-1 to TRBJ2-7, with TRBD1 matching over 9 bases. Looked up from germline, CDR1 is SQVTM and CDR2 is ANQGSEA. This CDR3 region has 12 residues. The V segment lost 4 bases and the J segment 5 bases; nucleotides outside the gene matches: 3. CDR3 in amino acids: CSVGDRVDEQYF. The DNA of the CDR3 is TGCAGCGTTGGGGACAGGGTCGACGAGCAGTACTTC.

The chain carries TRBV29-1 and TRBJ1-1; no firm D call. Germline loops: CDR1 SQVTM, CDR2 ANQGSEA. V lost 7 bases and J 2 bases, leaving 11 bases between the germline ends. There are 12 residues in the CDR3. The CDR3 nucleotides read TGCAGCGCCCCGACGGTCAACACTGAAGCTTTCTTT. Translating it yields CSAPTVNTEAFF.

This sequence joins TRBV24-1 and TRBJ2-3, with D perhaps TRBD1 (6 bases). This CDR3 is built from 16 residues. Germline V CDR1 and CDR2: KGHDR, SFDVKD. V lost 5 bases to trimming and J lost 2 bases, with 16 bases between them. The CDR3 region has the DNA TGTGCCACCAGTGCCCCGGGGCAGGGGATCACAGATACGCAGTATTTT. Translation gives CATSAPGQGITDTQYF.

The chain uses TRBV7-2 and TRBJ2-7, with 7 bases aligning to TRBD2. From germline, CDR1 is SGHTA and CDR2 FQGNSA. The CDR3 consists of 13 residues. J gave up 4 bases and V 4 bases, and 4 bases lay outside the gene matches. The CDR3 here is CASSSVGGYEQYF. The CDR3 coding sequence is TGTGCCAGCAGCTCCGTGGGGGGGTACGAGCAGTACTTC.

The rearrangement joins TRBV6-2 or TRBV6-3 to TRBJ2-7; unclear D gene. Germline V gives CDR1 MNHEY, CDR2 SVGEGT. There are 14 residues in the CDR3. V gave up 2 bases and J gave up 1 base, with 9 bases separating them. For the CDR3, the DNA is TGTGCCAGCAGTTACGACCCCCGGTCCTACGAGCAGTACTTC. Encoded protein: CASSYDPRSYEQYF.

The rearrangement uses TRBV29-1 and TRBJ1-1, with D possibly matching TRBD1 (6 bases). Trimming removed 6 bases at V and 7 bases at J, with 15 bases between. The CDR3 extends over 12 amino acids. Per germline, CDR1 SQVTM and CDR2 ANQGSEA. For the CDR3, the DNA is TGCAGCGTACGTGGGGGCGGGGATGAAGCTTTCTTT. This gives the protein CSVRGGGDEAFF.

Here the CDR3 DNA reads TGTGCCAGCAGCCTCAAAGTAGCGGGGCTTTACAATGAGCAGTTCTTC. Translating it yields CASSLKVAGLYNEQFF. The chain recombines TRBV3-1 (or the pseudogene TRBV3-2) with TRBJ2-1; the match to TRBD2 covers 8 bases. The germline V gene has CDR1 LGHDT and CDR2 YNNKEL (reference sequence). V was clipped by 4 bases and J by 4 bases; unmatched bases: 9. This CDR3 has 16 residues.

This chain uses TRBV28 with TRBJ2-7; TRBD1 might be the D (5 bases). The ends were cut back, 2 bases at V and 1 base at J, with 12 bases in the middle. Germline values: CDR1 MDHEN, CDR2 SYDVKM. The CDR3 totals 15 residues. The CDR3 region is CASSLTGLGSYEQYF. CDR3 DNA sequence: TGTGCCAGCAGTTTAACAGGCCTGGGGTCCTACGAGCAGTACTTC.

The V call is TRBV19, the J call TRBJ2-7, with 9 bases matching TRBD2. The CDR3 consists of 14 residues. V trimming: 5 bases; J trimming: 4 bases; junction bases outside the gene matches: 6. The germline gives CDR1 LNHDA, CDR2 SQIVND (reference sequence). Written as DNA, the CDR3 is TGTGCCAGTAGTCAGCTAGCGGGGCGATACGAGCAGTACTTC. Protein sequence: CASSQLAGRYEQYF.

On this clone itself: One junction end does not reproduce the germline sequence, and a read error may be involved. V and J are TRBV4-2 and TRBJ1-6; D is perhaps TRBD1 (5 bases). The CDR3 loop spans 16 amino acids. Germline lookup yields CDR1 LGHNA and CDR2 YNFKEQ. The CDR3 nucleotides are TGTGCCAGCAGCCAATCCTCCTGGGGGGATAAGTCACCCCTCCACTTT. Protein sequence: CASSQSSWGDKSPLHF.